This T cell receptor (beta chain) was observed in a study of blood T cell repertoires in COVID-19. Study as a whole: The study drew acute and convalescent COVID-19 samples from the United States, Italy and Spain. PBMCs, B-cell-depleted T cells, or T cells provided the cDNA or gDNA that made up the material.

This CDR3 region has 15 residues. The ends lost 6 bases at V and 7 bases at J; junction bases unmatched: 11. The germline CDR1 and CDR2 sequences are KGHSH and LQKENI. In the study's own analysis: How many nucleated cells were present was estimated from reference gene primer amplification. The protocol was immunoSEQ multiplex PCR, while the TCRdb copy is restricted to in-frame clones and leaves out a portion. For V, J and clone size, that table is used; D and trimming come from the DNA. The profile covers more than 300,000 clones, with approximately 89% appearing a single time and 1.5% to 2% taken by the ten largest. The Seattle patients, enrolled during active infection, were followed longitudinally.

The chain has TRBV18 and TRBJ2-1, with 8 bases lining up with TRBD2. The TCR was taken from a woman in her twenties or thirties with COVID-19, enrolled during active disease. Sequencing was carried out using peripheral blood. The DNA for the CDR3 is TGTGCCAGCTCGCGGGGGGTAGCGGGGCTGAATGAGCAGTTCTTC. The encoded protein is CASSRGVAGLNEQFF. The variable domain in full, completed from reference TRBV18 and TRBJ2-1, reads NAGVMQNPRHLVRRRGQEARLRCSPMKGHSHVYWYRQLPEEGLKFMVYLQKENIIDESGMPKERFSAEFPKEGPSILRIQQVVRGDSAAYFCASSRGVAGLNEQFFGPGTRLTVL.